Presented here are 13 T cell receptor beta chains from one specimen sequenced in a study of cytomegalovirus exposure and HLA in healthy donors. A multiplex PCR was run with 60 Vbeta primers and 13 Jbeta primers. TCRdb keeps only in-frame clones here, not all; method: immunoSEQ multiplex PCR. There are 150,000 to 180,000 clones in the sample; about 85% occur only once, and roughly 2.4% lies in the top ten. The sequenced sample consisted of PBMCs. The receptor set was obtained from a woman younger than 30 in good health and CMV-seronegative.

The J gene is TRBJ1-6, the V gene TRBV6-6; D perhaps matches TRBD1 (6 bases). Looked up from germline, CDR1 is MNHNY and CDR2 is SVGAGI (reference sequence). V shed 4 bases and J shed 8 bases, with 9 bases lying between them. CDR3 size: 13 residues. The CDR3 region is CASSFPGDSPLHF. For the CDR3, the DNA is TGTGCCAGCAGTTTTCCAGGGGATTCACCCCTCCACTTT.

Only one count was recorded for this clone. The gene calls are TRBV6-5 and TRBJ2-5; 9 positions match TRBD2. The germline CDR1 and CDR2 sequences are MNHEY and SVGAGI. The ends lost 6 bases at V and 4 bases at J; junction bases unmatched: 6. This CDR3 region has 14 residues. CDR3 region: CASSLAGWGETQYF. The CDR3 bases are TGTGCCAGCAGCCTAGCGGGATGGGGAGAGACCCAGTACTTC.

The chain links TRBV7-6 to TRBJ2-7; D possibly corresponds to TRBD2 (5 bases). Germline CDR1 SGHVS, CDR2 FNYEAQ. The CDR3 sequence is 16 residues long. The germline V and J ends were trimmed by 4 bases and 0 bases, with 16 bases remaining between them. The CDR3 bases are TGTGCCAGCAGCTCACGGTGGCGGAGGAGCTCCTACGAGCAGTACTTC. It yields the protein CASSSRWRRSSYEQYF.

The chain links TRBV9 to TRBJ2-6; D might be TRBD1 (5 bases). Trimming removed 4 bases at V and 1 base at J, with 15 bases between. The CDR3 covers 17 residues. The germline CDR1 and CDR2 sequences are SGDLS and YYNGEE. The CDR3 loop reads CASSPTGAGSGANVLTF. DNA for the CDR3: TGTGCCAGCAGCCCCACTGGGGCAGGGTCTGGGGCCAACGTCCTGACTTTC.

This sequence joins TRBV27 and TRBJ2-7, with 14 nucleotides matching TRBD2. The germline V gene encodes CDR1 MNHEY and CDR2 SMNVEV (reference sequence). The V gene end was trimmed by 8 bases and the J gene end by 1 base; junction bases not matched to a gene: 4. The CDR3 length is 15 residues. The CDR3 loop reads CASGGLAGVSYEQYF. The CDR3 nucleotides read TGTGCCAGCGGGGGACTAGCGGGAGTGTCCTACGAGCAGTACTTC.

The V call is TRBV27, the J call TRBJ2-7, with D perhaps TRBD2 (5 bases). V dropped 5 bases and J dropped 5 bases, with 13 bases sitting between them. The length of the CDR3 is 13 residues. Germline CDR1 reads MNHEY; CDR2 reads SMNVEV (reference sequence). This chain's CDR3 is CASSASGLHEQYF. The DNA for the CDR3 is TGTGCCAGCAGTGCCTCAGGACTGCACGAGCAGTACTTC.

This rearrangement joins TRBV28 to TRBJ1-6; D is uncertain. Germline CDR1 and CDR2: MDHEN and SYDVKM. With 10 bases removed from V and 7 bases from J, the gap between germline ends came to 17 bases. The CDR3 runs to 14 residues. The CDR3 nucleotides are TGTGCCATCTCGAAGGGTCCGGGGAATTCACCCCTCCACTTT. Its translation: CAISKGPGNSPLHF.

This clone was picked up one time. CDR3 protein: CASRPGSLLGYTF. CDR3 bases: TGTGCCAGCAGGCCCGGGAGCCTCCTCGGCTACACCTTC. V gene TRBV2 combines with J gene TRBJ1-2; D gene uncertain. Trimming shortened V by 6 bases and J by 8 bases, and 16 bases separated the two germline ends. Germline V gives CDR1 SNHLY, CDR2 FYNNEI. CDR3 size: 13 residues.

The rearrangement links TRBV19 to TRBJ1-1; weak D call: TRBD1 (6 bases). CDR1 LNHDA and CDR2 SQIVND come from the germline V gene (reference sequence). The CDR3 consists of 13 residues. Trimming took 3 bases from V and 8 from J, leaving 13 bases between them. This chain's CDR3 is CASSMIQGGEAFF. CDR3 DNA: TGTGCCAGTAGTATGATACAGGGCGGAGAAGCTTTCTTT.

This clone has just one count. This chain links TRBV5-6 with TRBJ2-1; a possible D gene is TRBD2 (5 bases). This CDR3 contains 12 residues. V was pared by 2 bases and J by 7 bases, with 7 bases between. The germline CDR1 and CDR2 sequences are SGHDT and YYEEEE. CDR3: CASSFERNEQFF. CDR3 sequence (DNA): TGTGCCAGCAGCTTCGAGCGGAATGAGCAGTTCTTC. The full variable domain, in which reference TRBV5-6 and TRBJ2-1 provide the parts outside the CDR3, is DAGVTQSPTHLIKTRGQQVTLRCSPKSGHDTVSWYQQALGQGPQFIFQYYEEEERQRGNFPDRFSGHQFPNYSSELNVNALLLGDSALYLCASSFERNEQFFGPGTRLTVL.

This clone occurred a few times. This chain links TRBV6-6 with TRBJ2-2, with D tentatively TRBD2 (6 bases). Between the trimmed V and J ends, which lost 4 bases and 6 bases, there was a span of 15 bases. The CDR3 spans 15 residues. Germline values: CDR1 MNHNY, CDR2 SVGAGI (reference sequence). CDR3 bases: TGTGCCAGCAGTTCCGGGAGACTAGTATCCGGGGAGCTGTTTTTT. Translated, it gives CASSSGRLVSGELFF.

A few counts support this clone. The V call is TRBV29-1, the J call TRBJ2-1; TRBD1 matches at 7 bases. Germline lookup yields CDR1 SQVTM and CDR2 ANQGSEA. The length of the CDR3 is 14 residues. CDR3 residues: CSTTQGVSYNEQFF. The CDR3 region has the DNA TGCTCAACCACCCAGGGGGTCTCCTACAATGAGCAGTTCTTC.

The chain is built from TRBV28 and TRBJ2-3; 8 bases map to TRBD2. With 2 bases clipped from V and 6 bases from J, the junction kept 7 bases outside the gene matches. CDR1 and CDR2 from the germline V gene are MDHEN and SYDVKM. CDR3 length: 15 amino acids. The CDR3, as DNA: TGTGCCAGCAGTTTAGTAGCGGGACCTCTGGATACGCAGTATTTT. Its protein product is CASSLVAGPLDTQYF.